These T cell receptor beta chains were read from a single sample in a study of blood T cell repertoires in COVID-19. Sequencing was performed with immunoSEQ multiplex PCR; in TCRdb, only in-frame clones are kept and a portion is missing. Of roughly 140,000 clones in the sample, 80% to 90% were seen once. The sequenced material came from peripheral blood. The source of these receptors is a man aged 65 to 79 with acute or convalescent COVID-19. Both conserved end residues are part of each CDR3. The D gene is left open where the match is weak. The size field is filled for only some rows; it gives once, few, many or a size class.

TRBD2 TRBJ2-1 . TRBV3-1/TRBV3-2 TGTGCCAGCAGCCGAAGGCTAGGGACTAGCGGGAGGGCCTCGACTACCAATGAGCAGTTCTTC CASSRRLGTSGRASTTNEQFF
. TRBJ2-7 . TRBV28 TGTGCCAGCAGTTTAGACGGACACACGTCCTACGAGCAGTACTTC CASSLDGHTSYEQYF
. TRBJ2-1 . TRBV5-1 TGCGCCAGCAGACTTAGCGGCGGCCGCCACAATGAGCAGTTCTTC CASRLSGGRHNEQFF
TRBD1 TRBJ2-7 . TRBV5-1 TGCGCCAGCAGCTTGGAGGGGGCAGTGGTCTACGAGCAGTACTTC CASSLEGAVVYEQYF
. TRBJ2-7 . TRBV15 TGTGCCACCTCTAAGGTCCGGGATTCGTACGAGCAGTACTTC CATSKVRDSYEQYF
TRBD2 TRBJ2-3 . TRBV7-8 TGTGCCAGCAGCTTCCGGGAGGGCCTCGCAGATACGCAGTATTTT CASSFREGLADTQYF
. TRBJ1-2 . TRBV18 TGTGCCAGCTCACCGGGACTGCCAGGCGTCTATGGCTACACCTTC CASSPGLPGVYGYTF
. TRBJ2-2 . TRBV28 TGTGCCAGCAGACCGACTAGTCCGACCGGGGAGCTGTTTTTT CASRPTSPTGELFF
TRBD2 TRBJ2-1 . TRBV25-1 TGTGCCAGCAGTGAATACGGACTAGCGGCCCACAATGAGCAGTTCTTC CASSEYGLAAHNEQFF
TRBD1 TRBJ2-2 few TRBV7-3 TGTGCCAGCAGCAGGGACAGTTCGGGCACCGGGGAGCTGTTTTTT CASSRDSSGTGELFF
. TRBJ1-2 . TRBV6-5 TGTGCCAGCAGTTACTCGGGAGTCTATGGCTACACCTTC CASSYSGVYGYTF
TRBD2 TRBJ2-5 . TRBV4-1 TGCGCCAGCAGCCAAGAGGGGGGGGGACCAGAGACCCAGTACTTC CASSQEGGGPETQYF
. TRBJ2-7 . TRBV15 TGTGCCACCAGTTCCTCTCTCAGCTCCTACGAGCAGTACTTC CATSSSLSSYEQYF
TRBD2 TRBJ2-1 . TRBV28 TGTGCCAGCAGTCCCGGTGGGCTAGCGGGAGGGCAGTTCTTC CASSPGGLAGGQFF
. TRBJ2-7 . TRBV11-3 TGTGCCAGCAGCGGAGGTAGGGCCCCCTACGAGCAGTACTTC CASSGGRAPYEQYF
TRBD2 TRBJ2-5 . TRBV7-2 TGTGCCAGCAGCCCCGTGGGACTAGCGCGCGTAGAGACCCAGTACTTC CASSPVGLARVETQYF
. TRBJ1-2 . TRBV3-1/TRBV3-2 TGTGCCAGCAGCCGCCGGACTTTTGGCTACACCTTC CASSRRTFGYTF
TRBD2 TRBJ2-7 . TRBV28 TGTGCCAGCACCCTTTTTGGGGGGGCCTACGAGCAGTACTTC CASTLFGGAYEQYF
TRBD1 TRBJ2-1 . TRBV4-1 TGCGCCAGCAGCAACAGGGGAATGCAGTTCTTC CASSNRGMQFF
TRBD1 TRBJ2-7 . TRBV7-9 TGTGCCAGCAGCTCCGGGACAGGGCTCAGGCAGTACTTC CASSSGTGLRQYF
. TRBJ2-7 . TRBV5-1 TGCGCCAGCAGCTTTTTTCAGGATTTCTCCTACGAGCAGTACTTC CASSFFQDFSYEQYF
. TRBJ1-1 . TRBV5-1 TGCGCCAGCAGCTTGCGGGTCAACACTGAAGCTTTCTTT CASSLRVNTEAFF
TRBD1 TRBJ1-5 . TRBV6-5 TGTGCCAGCAGCCGGACAGGGGGTCAGCCCCAGCATTTT CASSRTGGQPQHF
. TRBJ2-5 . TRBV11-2 TGTGCCAGCAGCTTAGATGCCCTAGACAGGAGGACACAAGAGACCCAGTACTTC CASSLDALDRRTQETQYF
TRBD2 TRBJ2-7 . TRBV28 TGTGCCAGCAGTCGTTCGGCGGGAGGGGCCTACGAGCAGTACTTC CASSRSAGGAYEQYF
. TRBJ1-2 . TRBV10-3 TGTGCCATCAGTGAACTGGCGGGAGCTAACTATGGCTACACCTTC CAISELAGANYGYTF
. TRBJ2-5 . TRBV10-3 TGTGCCATCAGTGATGGCGATCCACCGGGACAAGAGACCCAGTACTTC CAISDGDPPGQETQYF
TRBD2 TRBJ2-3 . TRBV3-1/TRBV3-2 TGTGCCAGCAGCCTCCTAGCGGTTAGCACAGATACGCAGTATTTT CASSLLAVSTDTQYF
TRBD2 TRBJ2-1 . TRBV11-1 TGTGCCAGCAGCTGGACTAGCGGGACATACAATGAGCAGTTCTTC CASSWTSGTYNEQFF
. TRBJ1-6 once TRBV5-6 TGTGCCAGCAGGAGACAGTTGGCGAATTCACCCCTCCACTTT CASRRQLANSPLHF
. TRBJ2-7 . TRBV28 TGTGCCAGCAGTCCCAGTAGACTTTCCTACGAGCAGTACTTC CASSPSRLSYEQYF
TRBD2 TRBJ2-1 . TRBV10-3 TGTGCCATCAGTGGACTAGCGGGAGTTTGGCCGAAGGGGAATGAGCAGTTCTTC CAISGLAGVWPKGNEQFF
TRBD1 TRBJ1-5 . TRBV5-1 TGCGCCAGCAGCATACAGGGGGGCGGACAGCCCCAGCATTTT CASSIQGGGQPQHF
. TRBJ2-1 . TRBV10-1 TGCGCCAGCAGACCCCGGGAGTTTGTTGTCAATGAGCAGTTCTTC CASRPREFVVNEQFF
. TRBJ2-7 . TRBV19 TGTGCCAGTAGTATCGTAGGGGATGAGCAGTACTTC CASSIVGDEQYF
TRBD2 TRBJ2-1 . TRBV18 TGTGCCAGCTCATTCGAGGGAGGGCCCGGCAATGAGCAGTTCTTC CASSFEGGPGNEQFF
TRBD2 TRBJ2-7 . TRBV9 TGTGCCAGCAGCCTGGAGGGGACTAGCGGGAGGGAAGAGCAGTACTTC CASSLEGTSGREEQYF
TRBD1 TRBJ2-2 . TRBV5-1 TGCGCCAGCCGCAATACTGGACAGGGGGGCGCCGGGGAGCTGTTTTTT CASRNTGQGGAGELFF
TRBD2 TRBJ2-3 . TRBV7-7 TGTGCTAGCAGCTTAGCGGGAGAGGATACGCAGTATTTT CASSLAGEDTQYF
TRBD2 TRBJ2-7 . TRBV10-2 TGCGCCAGCAGGCTAGCGGGAATAAGCGAGCAGTACTTC CASRLAGISEQYF
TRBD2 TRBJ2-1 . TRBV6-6 TGTGCCAGCAGAGGGAGCGGGAGCTTGTATAGCAATGAGCAGTTCTTC CASRGSGSLYSNEQFF
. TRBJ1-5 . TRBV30 TGTGCCTGGAGTGTAGGTGGAGGGGAGCAGCCCCAGCATTTT CAWSVGGGEQPQHF